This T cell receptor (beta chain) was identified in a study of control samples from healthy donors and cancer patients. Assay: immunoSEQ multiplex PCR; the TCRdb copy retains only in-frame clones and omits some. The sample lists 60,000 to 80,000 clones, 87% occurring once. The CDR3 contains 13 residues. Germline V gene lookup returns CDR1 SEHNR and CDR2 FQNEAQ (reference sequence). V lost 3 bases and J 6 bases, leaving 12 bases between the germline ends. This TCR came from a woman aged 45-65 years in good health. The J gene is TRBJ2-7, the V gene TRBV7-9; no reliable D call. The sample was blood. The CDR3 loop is CASSFYSGGEQYF. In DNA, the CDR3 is TGTGCCAGCAGCTTCTACTCGGGCGGCGAGCAGTACTTC.